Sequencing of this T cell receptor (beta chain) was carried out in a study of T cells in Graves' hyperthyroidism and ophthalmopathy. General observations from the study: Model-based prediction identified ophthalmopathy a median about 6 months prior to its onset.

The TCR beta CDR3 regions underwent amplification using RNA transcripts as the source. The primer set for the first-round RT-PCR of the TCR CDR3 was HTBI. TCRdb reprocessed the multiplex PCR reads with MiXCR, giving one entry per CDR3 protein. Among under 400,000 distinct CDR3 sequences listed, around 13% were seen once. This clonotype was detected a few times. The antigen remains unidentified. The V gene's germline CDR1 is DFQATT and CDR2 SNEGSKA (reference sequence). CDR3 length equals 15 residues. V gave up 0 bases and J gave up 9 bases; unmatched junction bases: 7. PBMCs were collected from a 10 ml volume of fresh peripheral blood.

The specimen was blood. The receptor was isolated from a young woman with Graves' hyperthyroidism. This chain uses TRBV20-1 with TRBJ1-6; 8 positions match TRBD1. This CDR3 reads CSAREFTGGISPLHF. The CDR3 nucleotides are TGCAGTGCTAGAGAATTCACAGGGGGTATTTCACCCCTCCACTTT.